Listed here are 5 T cell receptor beta chains from one sample, sequenced in a study of T-cell reconstitution after alpha-beta-depleted transplantation in children. Library preparation (for TCRbeta) was performed with unique molecular identifiers. MiXCR was run by TCRdb on the PCR reads, yielding one entry per CDR3 protein. The sample yields approximately 400,000 distinct CDR3 sequences, roughly a tenth seen once. This specimen consisted of PBMCs from the stem cell graft donor, obtained from the stem cell graft. The receptors were sampled from a human donor who donated a stem cell graft to a child with acute myeloid leukemia.

The chain couples TRBV6-2 or TRBV6-3 to TRBJ2-7; TRBD2 agrees at 7 bases. This CDR3 is built from 16 residues. Germline loops: CDR1 MNHEY, CDR2 SVGEGT. The CDR3 nucleotides read TGTGTCAGCAGTTACCGGTCCGGGACTAATTCCTACGAGCAGTACGTC. Translation gives CVSSYRSGTNSYEQYV.

There are a few counts of this clonotype. The chain combines TRBV13 with TRBJ1-1; D might be TRBD1 (5 bases). The CDR3 loop spans 14 amino acids. Trimming cost V 7 bases and J 0 bases, with 12 bases left between them. The V gene's germline CDR1 is PRHDT and CDR2 FYEKMQ (reference sequence). CDR3 coding DNA: TGTGCCAGCACCTACGGGACGGTGAACACTGAAGCTTTCTTT. Residues: CASTYGTVNTEAFF.

This clonotype was counted only a few times. This rearrangement joins TRBV12-3 or TRBV12-4 to TRBJ2-1, with TRBD2 matching over 7 bases. This CDR3 has 12 amino acids. J lost 8 bases, V lost 3 bases, and 1 base had no gene match. Written as DNA, the CDR3 is TGTGCCAGCAGTTTTAGCGGGCATGAGCAGTTCTTC. It encodes CASSFSGHEQFF.

CDR3: CASSLAETSREQFF. The CDR3 DNA reads TGTGCCAGCAGCTTAGCAGAGACTAGCAGGGAGCAGTTCTTC. V gene TRBV7-8 combines with J gene TRBJ2-1; 7 bases align to TRBD2. V shed 0 bases and J 10 bases; nucleotides not matched to a gene: 6. CDR1 and CDR2 from the germline V gene are SGHVS and FQNEAQ. The CDR3 length is 14 residues. The full variable domain, its missing parts supplied by reference TRBV7-8 and TRBJ2-1, is GAGVSQSPRYKVAKRGQDVALRCDPISGHVSLFWYQQALGQGPEFLTYFQNEAQLDKSGLPSDRFFAERPEGSVSTLKIQRTQQEDSAVYLCASSLAETSREQFFGPGTRLTVL.

This clonotype has a handful of counts. The chain couples TRBV10-3 to TRBJ1-2; TRBD1 is a possible D gene (6 bases). Trimming took 11 bases from V and 3 from J, leaving 16 bases between them. Germline V CDR1 and CDR2: ENHRY, SYGVKD. The length of the CDR3 is 13 residues. CDR3: CAVRTETYYGYTF. Written as DNA, the CDR3 is TGTGCCGTAAGGACAGAGACCTACTATGGCTACACCTTC.